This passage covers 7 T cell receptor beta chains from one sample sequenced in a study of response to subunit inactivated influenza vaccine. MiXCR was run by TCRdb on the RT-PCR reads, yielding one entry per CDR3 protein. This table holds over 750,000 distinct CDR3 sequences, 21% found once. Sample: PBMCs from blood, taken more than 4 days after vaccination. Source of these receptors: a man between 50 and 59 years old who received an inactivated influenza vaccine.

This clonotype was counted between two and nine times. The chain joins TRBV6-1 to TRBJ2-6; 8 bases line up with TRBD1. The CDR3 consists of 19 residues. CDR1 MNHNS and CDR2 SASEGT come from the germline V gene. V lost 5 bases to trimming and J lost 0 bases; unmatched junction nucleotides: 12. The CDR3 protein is CASSPQGAGRNSGANVLTF. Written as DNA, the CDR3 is TGTGCCAGCAGTCCTCAGGGGGCGGGAAGAAACTCTGGGGCCAACGTCCTGACTTTC.

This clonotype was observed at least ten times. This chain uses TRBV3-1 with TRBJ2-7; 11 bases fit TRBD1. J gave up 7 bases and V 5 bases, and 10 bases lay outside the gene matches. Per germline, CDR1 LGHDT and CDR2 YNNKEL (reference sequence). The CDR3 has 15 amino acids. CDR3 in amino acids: CASSATGTGGREQYF. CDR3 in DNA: TGTGCCAGCAGCGCCACCGGGACAGGGGGGAGAGAGCAGTACTTC.

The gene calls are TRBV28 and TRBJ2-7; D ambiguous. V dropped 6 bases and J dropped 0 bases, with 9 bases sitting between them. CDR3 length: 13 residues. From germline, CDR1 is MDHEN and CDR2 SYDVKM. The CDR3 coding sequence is TGTGCCAGCAGATACTGGAGCTCCTACGAGCAGTACTTC. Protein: CASRYWSSYEQYF.

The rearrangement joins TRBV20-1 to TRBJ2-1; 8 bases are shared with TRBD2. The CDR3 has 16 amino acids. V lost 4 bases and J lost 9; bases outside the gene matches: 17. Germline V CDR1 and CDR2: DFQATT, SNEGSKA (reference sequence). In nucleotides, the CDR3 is TGCAGTGCTAAAGGTCTAGGAGCGGGAGAGGTCAGTGAGCAGTTCTTC. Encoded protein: CSAKGLGAGEVSEQFF.

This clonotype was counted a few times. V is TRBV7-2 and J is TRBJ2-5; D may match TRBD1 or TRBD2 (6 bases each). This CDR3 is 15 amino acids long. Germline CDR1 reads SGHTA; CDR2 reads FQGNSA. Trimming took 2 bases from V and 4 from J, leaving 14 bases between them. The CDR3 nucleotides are TGTGCCAGCAGCTTACGGTTAGGGGGGTTAGAGACCCAGTACTTC. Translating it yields CASSLRLGGLETQYF. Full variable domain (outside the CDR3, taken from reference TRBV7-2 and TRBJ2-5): GAGVSQSPSNKVTEKGKDVELRCDPISGHTALYWYRQSLGQGLEFLIYFQGNSAPDKSGLPSDRFSAERTGGSVSTLTIQRTQQEDSAVYLCASSLRLGGLETQYFGPGTRLLVL.

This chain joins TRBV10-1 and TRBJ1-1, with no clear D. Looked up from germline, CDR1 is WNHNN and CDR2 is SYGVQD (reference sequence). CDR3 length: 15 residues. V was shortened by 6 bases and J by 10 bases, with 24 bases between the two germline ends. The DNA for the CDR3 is TGCGCCAGCAGCCGAAACGGTGACGGGCAAAACGCAGCTTTCTTT. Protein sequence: CASSRNGDGQNAAFF.

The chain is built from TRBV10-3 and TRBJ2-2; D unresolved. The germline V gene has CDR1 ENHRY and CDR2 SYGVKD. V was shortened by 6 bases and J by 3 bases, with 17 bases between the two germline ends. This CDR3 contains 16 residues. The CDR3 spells CAIRTSSRRDTGELFF. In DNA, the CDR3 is TGTGCCATCAGAACAAGCTCCCGAAGGGACACCGGGGAGCTGTTTTTT.